Sequencing of this T cell receptor beta chain was carried out in a study of cytomegalovirus exposure and HLA in healthy donors. General study results and limits: For most TCR sequences rarity was the rule, although some public TCRs occurred in many donors. In a later analysis, most CMV-associated TCR beta chains appeared HLA-restricted. Investigators reported some 150 TCR beta chains as tied to cytomegalovirus. Among immune exposure information, only CMV serostatus was available.

In the PCR, 60 Vbeta and 13 Jbeta primers were used. The method was immunoSEQ multiplex PCR; TCRdb's version includes in-frame clones alone and lacks a portion of them. Here the sample spans over 150,000 clones, 75% to 85% being singletons. About this clone: Its antigen is unidentified.

Germline CDR1 and CDR2: SGHNT and YYREEE (reference sequence). The CDR3 spans 16 residues. Germline trimming cut 4 bases from V and 2 bases from J; bases unmatched to any gene: 9. V is TRBV5-4 and J is TRBJ2-5, with 9 positions matching TRBD1. This clonotype was sampled from a woman aged 50 to 60 in good health and CMV-seronegative. Sample: PBMCs. The CDR3 spells CASSNRDRVFQETQYF. CDR3 bases: TGTGCCAGCAGCAACCGGGACAGGGTTTTTCAAGAGACCCAGTACTTC.